The TCR beta chain described here comes from a study of cytomegalovirus exposure and HLA in healthy donors. Trimming removed 6 bases at V and 2 bases at J, with 11 bases between. Germline V CDR1 and CDR2: MDHEN, SYDVKM. This CDR3 has 13 residues. Sequencing used immunoSEQ multiplex PCR; TCRdb keeps in-frame clones, though not all of them. The sample has approximately 300,000 clones; around 86% are singletons. Study results and caveats: Among TCR beta chains, those listed as cytomegalovirus-associated numbered about 160. There were three CMV-associated chains whose specificity for CMV antigens was confirmed in vitro.

With regard to this clone: The antigen is unknown.

The specimen sequenced was PBMCs. The V gene is TRBV28, the J gene TRBJ2-7, with D perhaps matching TRBD1 (6 bases). This receptor was taken from a woman between 18 and 30 years old in good health and CMV-seronegative. The DNA for the CDR3 is TGTGCCAGCAGCCCTGGGGGCCCCTACGAGCAGTACTTC. Encoded protein: CASSPGGPYEQYF. The entire variable domain, with the rest obtained from reference TRBV28 and TRBJ2-7, is as follows: DVKVTQSSRYLVKRTGEKVFLECVQDMDHENMFWYRQDPGLGLRLIYFSYDVKMKEKGDIPEGYSVSREKKERFSLILESASTNQTSMYLCASSPGGPYEQYFGPGTRLTVT.